This entry concerns a single T cell receptor (beta chain). This sample is drawn from a study of blood T cell repertoires in COVID-19. Assay used: immunoSEQ multiplex PCR; TCRdb lists only in-frame clones, some missing. This table holds 53,000 or so clones, 90% to 95% found once. Looked up from germline, CDR1 is LNHDA and CDR2 is SQIVND (reference sequence). Trimming removed 9 bases from V and 2 bases from J, with 8 bases in between. The CDR3 has 13 amino acids. This receptor was obtained from a human donor in a cohort sampled during active COVID-19. The V call is TRBV19, the J call TRBJ2-6; the D is unclear. The sequencing sample was made of peripheral blood. The CDR3 DNA sequence: TGTGCCAGCACAGAAACTGGGGCCAACGTCCTGACTTTC. Its protein is CASTETGANVLTF. The full variable domain, rest sourced from reference TRBV19 and TRBJ2-6, is DGGITQSPKYLFRKEGQNVTLSCEQNLNHDAMYWYRQDPGQGLRLIYYSQIVNDFQKGDIAEGYSVSREKKESFPLTVTSAQKNPTAFYLCASTETGANVLTFGAGSRLTVL.